The rows below give T cell receptor beta chains drawn from one sample of a study of blood T cell repertoires in COVID-19. Generated by immunoSEQ multiplex PCR, the TCRdb table keeps only in-frame clones and is missing some. The sample contains 150,000 to 180,000 clones, over 70% of which appear only once. The sequenced sample was peripheral blood. All receptors derive from a man aged 60-69 years with acute or convalescent COVID-19. CDR3s include the opening cysteine and the closing phenylalanine or tryptophan. A D gene is named only where the DNA matches it firmly. Size is omitted from some rows. Given values are once, few, many or a class for expanded clones.

clone_size: -
v_call: TRBV13
cdr3_length: 14
d_call: TRBD1
j_call: TRBJ1-1
cdr3_aa: CASRLDRRGAEAFF
cdr3_nt: TGTGCCAGCAGATTGGACAGGCGGGGGGCTGAAGCTTTCTTT

clone_size: -
v_call: TRBV10-3
cdr3_length: 13
d_call: -
j_call: TRBJ2-5
cdr3_aa: CAISETARETQYF
cdr3_nt: TGTGCCATCAGTGAGACGGCCAGGGAGACCCAGTACTTC

clone_size: -
v_call: TRBV6-6
cdr3_length: 13
d_call: TRBD1
j_call: TRBJ1-2
cdr3_aa: CASSPPTGGGYTF
cdr3_nt: TGTGCCAGCAGTCCTCCGACAGGGGGCGGCTACACCTTC

clone_size: -
v_call: TRBV19
cdr3_length: 15
d_call: TRBD1
j_call: TRBJ2-7
cdr3_aa: CASSKPQGASYEQYF
cdr3_nt: TGTGCCAGTAGTAAACCCCAGGGGGCCAGCTACGAGCAGTACTTC

clone_size: -
v_call: TRBV11-2
cdr3_length: 14
d_call: -
j_call: TRBJ2-1
cdr3_aa: CASSLVIGENEQFF
cdr3_nt: TGTGCCAGCAGCTTAGTCATAGGGGAAAATGAGCAGTTCTTC

clone_size: -
v_call: TRBV28
cdr3_length: 16
d_call: TRBD1
j_call: TRBJ1-4
cdr3_aa: CASSLGGTGMREKLFF
cdr3_nt: TGTGCCAGCAGTTTAGGCGGGACAGGGATGAGGGAAAAACTGTTTTTT

clone_size: -
v_call: TRBV30
cdr3_length: 13
d_call: -
j_call: TRBJ2-7
cdr3_aa: CACQQVGSYEQYF
cdr3_nt: TGTGCCTGTCAACAGGTGGGCTCCTACGAGCAGTACTTC

clone_size: once
v_call: TRBV28
cdr3_length: 15
d_call: -
j_call: TRBJ1-3
cdr3_aa: CASRQQFSSGNTIYF
cdr3_nt: TGTGCCAGCAGGCAACAGTTCAGCTCTGGAAACACCATATATTTT

clone_size: few
v_call: TRBV9
cdr3_length: 15
d_call: -
j_call: TRBJ1-5
cdr3_aa: CASSVAGHSNQPQHF
cdr3_nt: TGTGCCAGCAGCGTAGCAGGACATAGCAATCAGCCCCAGCATTTT

clone_size: -
v_call: TRBV4-2
cdr3_length: 18
d_call: -
j_call: TRBJ1-2
cdr3_aa: CASSQAGPRSSGGYGYTF
cdr3_nt: TGTGCCAGCAGCCAAGCCGGGCCCCGGAGCTCGGGCGGGTATGGCTACACCTTC

clone_size: -
v_call: TRBV5-6
cdr3_length: 15
d_call: -
j_call: TRBJ2-6
cdr3_aa: CASSLQGAGANVLTF
cdr3_nt: TGTGCCAGCAGCCTACAGGGAGCTGGGGCCAACGTCCTGACTTTC

clone_size: few
v_call: TRBV11-2
cdr3_length: 15
d_call: TRBD2
j_call: TRBJ2-1
cdr3_aa: CASSHPHTSGGEQFF
cdr3_nt: TGTGCCAGCAGCCACCCCCATACTAGCGGGGGTGAGCAGTTCTTC

clone_size: -
v_call: TRBV4-2
cdr3_length: 15
d_call: TRBD2
j_call: TRBJ2-4
cdr3_aa: CASSQEPTSGDIQYF
cdr3_nt: TGTGCCAGCAGCCAAGAACCAACTAGCGGGGACATTCAGTACTTC

clone_size: -
v_call: TRBV10-3
cdr3_length: 13
d_call: -
j_call: TRBJ1-1
cdr3_aa: CASRLGGGTEAFF
cdr3_nt: TGTGCCTCCAGGTTGGGAGGGGGCACTGAAGCTTTCTTT

clone_size: -
v_call: TRBV15
cdr3_length: 15
d_call: -
j_call: TRBJ1-2
cdr3_aa: CATSRDSRANYGYTF
cdr3_nt: TGTGCCACCAGCAGAGATAGTAGAGCTAACTATGGCTACACCTTC

clone_size: -
v_call: TRBV7-3
cdr3_length: 13
d_call: -
j_call: TRBJ1-1
cdr3_aa: CASRRNFDTEAFF
cdr3_nt: TGTGCCAGCAGGAGGAATTTTGACACTGAAGCTTTCTTT

clone_size: -
v_call: TRBV28
cdr3_length: 13
d_call: -
j_call: TRBJ1-2
cdr3_aa: CASRTGGAGGYTF
cdr3_nt: TGTGCCAGCCGGACGGGGGGCGCGGGGGGCTACACCTTC

clone_size: -
v_call: TRBV6-5
cdr3_length: 13
d_call: -
j_call: TRBJ2-1
cdr3_aa: CASAVEAYNEQFF
cdr3_nt: TGTGCCAGCGCCGTGGAGGCCTATAATGAGCAGTTCTTC

clone_size: -
v_call: TRBV11-2
cdr3_length: 17
d_call: -
j_call: TRBJ2-7
cdr3_aa: CASSLDGGGSQTYEQYF
cdr3_nt: TGTGCCAGCAGCTTAGATGGCGGAGGGTCCCAGACCTACGAGCAGTACTTC

clone_size: -
v_call: TRBV7-2
cdr3_length: 15
d_call: TRBD1
j_call: TRBJ2-7
cdr3_aa: CASSSTRTSRGEQYF
cdr3_nt: TGTGCCAGCAGCTCCACCCGGACATCCAGGGGGGAGCAGTACTTC

clone_size: few
v_call: TRBV27
cdr3_length: 12
d_call: -
j_call: TRBJ1-5
cdr3_aa: CASSFPRGPQHF
cdr3_nt: TGTGCCAGCAGTTTCCCCCGGGGGCCCCAGCATTTT

clone_size: -
v_call: TRBV18
cdr3_length: 15
d_call: TRBD1
j_call: TRBJ1-4
cdr3_aa: CASSSDRGNNEKLFF
cdr3_nt: TGTGCCAGCTCATCCGACAGGGGCAACAATGAAAAACTGTTTTTT